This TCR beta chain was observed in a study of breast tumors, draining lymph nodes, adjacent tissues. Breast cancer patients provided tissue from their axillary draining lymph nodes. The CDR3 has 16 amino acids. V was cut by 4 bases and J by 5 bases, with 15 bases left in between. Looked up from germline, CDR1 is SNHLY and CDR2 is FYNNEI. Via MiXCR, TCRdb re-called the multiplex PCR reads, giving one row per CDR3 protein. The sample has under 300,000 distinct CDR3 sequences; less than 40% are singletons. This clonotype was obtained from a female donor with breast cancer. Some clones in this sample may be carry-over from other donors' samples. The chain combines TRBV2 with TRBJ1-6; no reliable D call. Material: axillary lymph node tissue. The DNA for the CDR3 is TGTGCCAGCAGTGTTTCCGCAGTCTATAATAATTCACCCCTCCACTTT. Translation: CASSVSAVYNNSPLHF.